A single sample is the source of the 13 T cell receptor beta chains below, sequenced in a study of CD8 T cells in ankylosing spondylitis. TCRdb ran MiXCR on the 5' RACE reads and lists one entry per CDR3 protein. Of 250,000 to 400,000 distinct CDR3 sequences listed, roughly 11% are singletons. Source material: blood, either unsorted or a sorted T cell fraction (not recorded which). The source is a female donor with ankylosing spondylitis or in good health (not recorded which).

In its sample, this clonotype was seen many times. CDR3 sequence: CAISESGGRDEQYF. As DNA, the CDR3 is TGTGCCATCAGTGAGTCTGGCGGGAGAGACGAGCAGTACTTC. The chain carries TRBV10-3 and TRBJ2-7; 7 nucleotides line up with TRBD2. Looked up from germline, CDR1 is ENHRY and CDR2 is SYGVKD. This CDR3 spans 14 amino acids. J was trimmed by 5 bases and V by 0 bases; bases with no gene match: 4.

This clonotype was seen a few times. The rearrangement links TRBV18 to TRBJ2-6; D gene unclear. CDR1 is KGHSH, CDR2 LQKENI, per germline. This CDR3 has 15 amino acids. V lost 2 bases and J lost 1, with 6 bases in between. The DNA for the CDR3 is TGTGCCAGCTCACCATCTGGGTCTGGGGCCAACGTCCTGACTTTC. Translated, it gives CASSPSGSGANVLTF.

Many counts were recorded for this clonotype. V and J are TRBV6-4 and TRBJ1-2; TRBD1 might be the D (6 bases). The CDR3 spans 15 residues. The V end lost 2 bases, the J end lost 2 bases, and 12 bases lay between the germline ends. Germline CDR1 and CDR2: MRHNA and SNTAGT. In DNA form, the CDR3 reads TGTGCCAGCAGTGACCGGCCCGACAGGAACTATGGCTACACCTTC. Amino acids: CASSDRPDRNYGYTF.

This clonotype was picked up many times. The chain is built from TRBV6-1 and TRBJ2-7; D ambiguous. V gave up 6 bases and J gave up 2 bases, with 14 bases separating them. The CDR3 consists of 14 residues. CDR1 and CDR2 (germline): MNHNS, SASEGT. CDR3 sequence (DNA): TGTGCCAGCAGCCCCTTCATAGGGCCCTACGAGCAGTACTTC. It specifies CASSPFIGPYEQYF.

This clonotype was seen ten or more times. The chain links TRBV5-1 to TRBJ2-3; tentative D call: TRBD2 (6 bases). Germline CDR1 reads SGHRS; CDR2 reads YFSETQ. Between the trimmed V and J ends, which lost 4 bases and 6 bases, there was a span of 12 bases. The CDR3 is made up of 13 amino acids. This CDR3 reads CASSPGTPDTQYF. As DNA, the CDR3 is TGCGCCAGCAGCCCGGGGACTCCGGATACGCAGTATTTT.

This clonotype was seen at least ten times. The chain uses TRBV4-3 and TRBJ2-1; 8 bases agree with TRBD2. V lost 3 bases to trimming and J lost 6 bases; unmatched junction nucleotides: 13. The CDR3 sequence is 17 residues long. Looked up from germline, CDR1 is LGHNA and CDR2 is YSLEER. The CDR3 sequence is CASSQSPGSGNFNEQFF. The CDR3 region has the DNA TGCGCCAGCAGCCAGAGCCCCGGTAGCGGGAACTTCAATGAGCAGTTCTTC.

This chain connects TRBV5-1 to TRBJ2-5; no reliable D call. V shed 5 bases and J shed 5 bases, with 13 bases lying between them. From germline, CDR1 is SGHRS and CDR2 YFSETQ. The length of the CDR3 is 13 residues. DNA for the CDR3: TGCGCCAGCAGGACCCCGGCTCAGGAGACCCAGTACTTC. Amino acid sequence: CASRTPAQETQYF.

This clonotype was detected many times. The chain joins TRBV6-4 to TRBJ2-6, with D maybe TRBD1 (5 bases). CDR3 length equals 14 residues. Trimming took 11 bases from V and 1 from J, leaving 12 bases between them. Germline V gene sequence: CDR1 MRHNA, CDR2 SNTAGT. The CDR3 here is CARRDRSGANVLTF. CDR3 DNA sequence: TGTGCCCGGCGCGACAGATCTGGGGCCAACGTCCTGACTTTC.

This clonotype has ten or more counts. CDR3 in DNA: TGTGCCAGCAGTGGGACAGTACCCTACGAGCAGTACTTC. This codes for CASSGTVPYEQYF. V and J are TRBV2 and TRBJ2-7; D may be TRBD1 (6 bases). Deletions cut 4 bases from V and 2 bases from J, with 9 bases between. This CDR3 comprises 13 residues. In germline, CDR1 is SNHLY, CDR2 FYNNEI.

CDR3 protein: CASSQERIIGGEQYF. In nucleotides, the CDR3 is TGTGCCAGCAGCCAAGAAAGGATTATTGGCGGGGAGCAGTACTTC. The chain combines TRBV3-1 with TRBJ2-7; D possibly corresponds to TRBD2 (5 bases). The CDR3 covers 15 residues. The ends were cut back, 0 bases at V and 7 bases at J, with 16 bases in the middle. Looked up from germline, CDR1 is LGHDT and CDR2 is YNNKEL (reference sequence).

This clonotype appeared many times. This chain connects TRBV18 to TRBJ2-3; D remains ambiguous. The length of the CDR3 is 15 residues. Trimming took 3 bases from V and 6 from J, leaving 16 bases between them. Germline values: CDR1 KGHSH, CDR2 LQKENI. DNA of the CDR3: TGTGCCAGCTCACCCGATCAGACATCATACGATACGCAGTATTTT. Its translation is CASSPDQTSYDTQYF.

This clonotype was counted many times. The chain employs TRBV20-1 and TRBJ2-1; TRBD2 agrees at 16 bases. The junction had 2 bases not matched to a gene; V was cut back by 3 bases and J by 0 bases. This CDR3 is built from 17 residues. In germline, CDR1 is DFQATT, CDR2 SNEGSKA (reference sequence). The CDR3 DNA is TGCAGTGCTAGGGGACTAGCGGGAGGGAGCTCCTACAATGAGCAGTTCTTC. Translation gives CSARGLAGGSSYNEQFF.

This chain joins TRBV7-8 and TRBJ2-2, with a possible D match to TRBD2 (7 bases). Germline CDR1 is SGHVS and CDR2 is FQNEAQ. The CDR3 spans 19 residues. Trimming pared 0 bases from V and 5 bases from J, leaving 22 bases between. The CDR3 spells CASSLAGGLTRLKTGELFF. The CDR3 bases are TGTGCCAGCAGCTTAGCGGGGGGGCTAACCCGACTCAAGACCGGGGAGCTGTTTTTT. The full variable domain, in which reference TRBV7-8 and TRBJ2-2 provide the parts outside the CDR3, is GAGVSQSPRYKVAKRGQDVALRCDPISGHVSLFWYQQALGQGPEFLTYFQNEAQLDKSGLPSDRFFAERPEGSVSTLKIQRTQQEDSAVYLCASSLAGGLTRLKTGELFFGEGSRLTVL.